The T cell receptor (beta chain) under discussion was sequenced for a study of blood T cell repertoires in COVID-19. This clone has just one count. This CDR3 comprises 17 residues. V was clipped by 0 bases and J by 2 bases, with 11 bases between them. The germline V gene encodes CDR1 WSHSY and CDR2 SAAADI. Per the authors' pipeline: From reference gene primer amplification, estimates of nucleated cell counts were derived. Here immunoSEQ multiplex PCR was the method, and the copy in TCRdb shows in-frame clones only, minus some. Clone size and the V and J calls come from that table; the DNA yielded D and trimming. This table has approximately 72,000 clones, about four fifths appearing once.

Sequenced sample: peripheral blood. The sequence was obtained from a man between 50 and 59 years old with active COVID-19. This chain connects TRBV10-2 to TRBJ2-6, with D tentatively TRBD1 (6 bases). This CDR3 is CASSESSGGTGANVLTF. The CDR3 DNA sequence: TGCGCCAGCAGTGAGTCGAGTGGGGGCACTGGGGCCAACGTCCTGACTTTC.